The sequence of this TCR beta chain was determined in a study of control samples from healthy donors and cancer patients. Method: immunoSEQ multiplex PCR; TCRdb's copy keeps in-frame clones and lacks some. Of around 99,000 clones listed, approximately 90% are singletons. The source of this sequence is a human donor in good health. The donor label of this sample is uncertain. Sample: blood.

CDR3 protein: CASSMGESNQPQHF. The CDR3 DNA sequence: TGTGCCAGTAGTATGGGAGAGAGCAATCAGCCCCAGCATTTT. The chain recombines TRBV19 with TRBJ1-5; D uncertain. The CDR3 has 14 amino acids. Trimming shortened V by 3 bases and J by 1 base, and 7 bases separated the two germline ends. Looked up from germline, CDR1 is LNHDA and CDR2 is SQIVND (reference sequence).